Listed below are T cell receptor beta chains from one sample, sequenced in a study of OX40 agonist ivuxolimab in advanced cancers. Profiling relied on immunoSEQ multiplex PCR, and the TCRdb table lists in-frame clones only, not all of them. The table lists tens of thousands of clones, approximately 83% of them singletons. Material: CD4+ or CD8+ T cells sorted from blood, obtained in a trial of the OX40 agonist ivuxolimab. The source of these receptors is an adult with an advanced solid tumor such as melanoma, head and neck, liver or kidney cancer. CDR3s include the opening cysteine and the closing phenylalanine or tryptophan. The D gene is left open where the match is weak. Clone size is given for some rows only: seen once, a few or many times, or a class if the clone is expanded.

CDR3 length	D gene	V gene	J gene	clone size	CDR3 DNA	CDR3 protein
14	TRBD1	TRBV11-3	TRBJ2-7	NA	TGTGCCAGCAGTACCGGGACAGGGACCCACGAGCAGTACTTC	CASSTGTGTHEQYF
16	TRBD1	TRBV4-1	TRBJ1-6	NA	TGCGCCAGCAGCCAACAGACAGGGCCCGGGGATTCACCCCTCCACTTT	CASSQQTGPGDSPLHF
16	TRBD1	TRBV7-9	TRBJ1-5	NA	TGTGCCAGCAGTCCCGGGACAGGGTTTATGGATCAGCCCCAGCATTTT	CASSPGTGFMDQPQHF
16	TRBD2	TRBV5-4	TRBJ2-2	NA	TGTGCCAGCAGCTTGGGTAGCGGGAGGAGCACCGGGGAGCTGTTTTTT	CASSLGSGRSTGELFF
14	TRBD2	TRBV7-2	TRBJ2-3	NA	TGTGCCAGCAGCTTACTAGCGGGAGCCGCTACGCAGTATTTT	CASSLLAGAATQYF
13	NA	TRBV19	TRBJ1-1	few	TGTGCCAGTAGTATCATAGGACGCACTGAAGCTTTCTTT	CASSIIGRTEAFF
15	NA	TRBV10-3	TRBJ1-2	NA	TGTGCCATCAGTGAGTCGACGGGGGTAAGCTATGGCTACACCTTC	CAISESTGVSYGYTF
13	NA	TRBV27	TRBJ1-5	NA	TGTGCCAGCAGTTCATATAGCAATCAGCCCCAGCATTTT	CASSSYSNQPQHF
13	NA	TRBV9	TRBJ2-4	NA	TGTGCCAGCAGCGTCGCACCGCAAAACATTCAGTACTTC	CASSVAPQNIQYF
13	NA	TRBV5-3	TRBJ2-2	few	TGTGCCAGAAGCTTGTCAGCGAACGGGGAGCTGTTTTTT	CARSLSANGELFF
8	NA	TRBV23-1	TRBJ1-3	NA	TGCGCCAGCAGAGGGAATGTTTTT	CASRGNVF
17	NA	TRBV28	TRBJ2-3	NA	TGTGCCAGCAGTTTAGTATGGCCGGGGGGCACCACAGATACGCAGTATTTT	CASSLVWPGGTTDTQYF
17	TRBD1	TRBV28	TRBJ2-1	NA	TGTGCCAGCAGTGCCTCACCTGGACAGGGGGACGGCAATGAGCAGTTCTTC	CASSASPGQGDGNEQFF
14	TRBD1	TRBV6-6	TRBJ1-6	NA	TGTGCCAGCAGTCAGGACAGGGTTGGCTCACCCCTCCACTTT	CASSQDRVGSPLHF
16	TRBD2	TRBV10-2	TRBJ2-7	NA	TGCGCCAGCAGTGAGTCACTAGCGGGTATCTCCTACGAGCAGTACTTC	CASSESLAGISYEQYF
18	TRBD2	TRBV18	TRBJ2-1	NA	TGTGCCAGCTCACCGACGCCTAGCGGGAGCCTGGGGGACAATGAGCAGTTCTTC	CASSPTPSGSLGDNEQFF
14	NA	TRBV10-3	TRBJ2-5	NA	TGTGCCATCAGTGAGGGGGGCTTCCAAGAGACCCAGTACTTC	CAISEGGFQETQYF
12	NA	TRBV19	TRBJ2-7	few	TGTGCCAGTAGTGCCTACGGCTCCGAGCAGTACTTC	CASSAYGSEQYF